This section outlines one TCR beta chain sequence together with its context. Sequence at one end of the junction differs from germline and may be a read error. This specimen belongs to a study of shared clonotypes between healthy human individuals. CDR3 size: 9 residues. Germline lookup yields CDR1 MNHEY and CDR2 SVGAGI. Profiling relied on immunoSEQ multiplex PCR, and the TCRdb table lists in-frame clones only, not all of them. The sample shows a few hundred thousand clones, 97% of them seen only once. The clonotype originates from a woman aged 25 to 39 in good health. The specimen was naive CD4+ T cells sorted from blood. Subset here: CD45RA+ positively selected. The J gene is TRBJ2-1, the V gene TRBV6-5; D is undetermined. CDR3 amino acids: CASSYPPVF. The CDR3 DNA is TGTGCCAGCAGTTACCCTCCAGTCTTC.